Shown below are 12 T cell receptor beta chains from a single sample sequenced in a study of blood T cell repertoires in COVID-19. Assay used: immunoSEQ multiplex PCR; TCRdb lists only in-frame clones, some missing. The sample consists of some 190,000 clones, about four fifths of them appearing once. The specimen was PBMCs or T cells enriched from blood (not recorded which). The receptors here all came from a woman in her 30s who had been exposed to COVID-19.

This clone was counted between two and nine times. The rearrangement uses TRBV6-6 and TRBJ1-6; 11 nucleotides line up with TRBD1. V lost 6 bases, J lost 4 bases, and 17 bases stayed unmatched. The CDR3 spans 20 residues. The germline CDR1 and CDR2 sequences are MNHNY and SVGAGI (reference sequence). The DNA for the CDR3 is TGTGCCAGCAGCCATGAGGCCGGGACAGGGGGGAATCGGTATAATTCACCCCTCCACTTT. Protein product: CASSHEAGTGGNRYNSPLHF.

The J gene is TRBJ2-7, the V gene TRBV7-2; 7 bases match TRBD1. CDR3 length: 15 residues. Germline V gene lookup returns CDR1 SGHTA and CDR2 FQGNSA. The trim removed 5 bases at V and 6 bases at J, leaving 13 bases unmatched. The CDR3 loop reads CASSPATGSRSEQYF. Written as DNA, the CDR3 is TGTGCCAGCAGCCCGGCGACAGGGTCTCGATCCGAGCAGTACTTC.

This chain connects TRBV7-9 to TRBJ2-3; 8 bases fit TRBD1. The CDR3 contains 18 residues. Germline CDR1 and CDR2: SEHNR and FQNEAQ (reference sequence). The V segment lost 4 bases and the J segment 1 base; nucleotides outside the gene matches: 13. The CDR3 sequence: CASSYKTFLGQGTDTQYF. The DNA of the CDR3 is TGTGCCAGCAGCTACAAGACCTTTCTGGGACAGGGCACAGATACGCAGTATTTT.

V is TRBV9 and J is TRBJ1-2, with unresolved D. The V end was cut by 0 bases, the J end by 3 bases, with 15 bases between. The CDR3 runs 16 residues. Germline CDR1 and CDR2: SGDLS and YYNGEE. The CDR3: CASSVARAGSDYGYTF. The CDR3 coding sequence is TGTGCCAGCAGCGTAGCTCGGGCCGGGAGCGACTATGGCTACACCTTC.

V and J are TRBV7-2 and TRBJ2-2; D perhaps matches TRBD2 (6 bases). The germline CDR1 and CDR2 sequences are SGHTA and FQGNSA. This CDR3 has 15 amino acids. Trimming left V 10 bases short and J 2 bases short, with 17 bases between. CDR3 amino acids: CATAFLAVNTGELFF. The CDR3 nucleotides are TGTGCCACCGCTTTTTTAGCGGTTAACACCGGGGAGCTGTTTTTT.

The J gene is TRBJ1-1, the V gene TRBV7-9; a weak D match, TRBD1 (5 bases). V lost 3 bases and J lost 1, with 24 bases in between. The CDR3 is 19 amino acids. Germline CDR1 is SEHNR and CDR2 is FQNEAQ (reference sequence). CDR3 bases: TGTGCCAGCAGCTTTACTCAGGGCCTCCGGCTAGGTGGGAACACTGAAGCTTTCTTT. Its translation is CASSFTQGLRLGGNTEAFF.

V and J are TRBV25-1 and TRBJ2-1; a possible D gene is TRBD2 (5 bases). This CDR3 has 18 residues. Per the germline V gene, CDR1 is MGHDK and CDR2 is SYGVNS. Deletions cut 1 base from V and 3 bases from J, with 19 bases between. The CDR3 loop is CASSESGGLDSFYNEQFF. The DNA of the CDR3 is TGTGCCAGCAGTGAATCAGGTGGTCTGGACTCCTTCTACAATGAGCAGTTCTTC.

This clone was seen just once. The V call is TRBV12-3 or TRBV12-4, the J call TRBJ2-5; D possibly corresponds to TRBD1 (5 bases). This CDR3 contains 13 residues. V lost 7 bases, J lost 3 bases, and 12 bases lay in between. The chain's CDR3 is CASKIQGKETQYF. Here the CDR3 DNA reads TGTGCCAGCAAAATCCAGGGTAAAGAGACCCAGTACTTC.

The V gene is TRBV27, the J gene TRBJ1-3; D gene uncertain. The V end was cut by 9 bases, the J end by 0 bases, with 6 bases between. The CDR3 extends over 12 amino acids. Looked up from germline, CDR1 is MNHEY and CDR2 is SMNVEV (reference sequence). In DNA, the CDR3 is TGTGCCAGTACAAGCTCTGGAAACACCATATATTTT. It translates to CASTSSGNTIYF.

The chain employs TRBV13 and TRBJ2-5; 8 nucleotides agree with TRBD1. This CDR3 region has 14 residues. Trimming took 0 bases from V and 7 from J; bases not matched to a gene: 4. CDR1 is PRHDT, CDR2 FYEKMQ, per germline (reference sequence). CDR3 nucleotides: TGTGCCAGCAGCTTAGGACAGGGGGACATGACCCAGTACTTC. Amino acids: CASSLGQGDMTQYF.

The gene calls are TRBV11-2 and TRBJ1-5; D may be TRBD1 (6 bases). The CDR3 spans 14 residues. Germline CDR1 is SGHAT and CDR2 is FQNNGV. V dropped 4 bases and J dropped 2 bases, with 9 bases sitting between them. CDR3 region: CASSSGGGNQPQHF. In DNA, the CDR3 is TGTGCCAGCAGCTCGGGGGGCGGCAATCAGCCCCAGCATTTT.

The V and J genes are TRBV7-9 and TRBJ1-4; TRBD1 is a possible D gene (6 bases). The germline gives CDR1 SEHNR, CDR2 FQNEAQ (reference sequence). The CDR3 runs 15 residues. V shed 5 bases and J shed 7 bases, with 17 bases lying between them. CDR3 bases: TGTGCCAGCAGCGCCTACAGGGATGGACTTGAAAAACTGTTTTTT. This encodes CASSAYRDGLEKLFF.